This entry is about one T cell receptor beta chain. This table comes from immunoSEQ multiplex PCR, and its TCRdb copy is limited to in-frame clones, with some not included. Seen here are about 61,000 clones, around 80% observed once, and the top ten hold about 7.3%. The sample originates from a study of radiation and T cells in renal cell carcinoma. V lost 3 bases to trimming and J lost 0 bases; unmatched junction nucleotides: 6. The germline V gene encodes CDR1 SGDLS and CDR2 YYNGEE. The CDR3 runs 16 residues. Stated time point: baseline pretreatment blood. Treatment reported: 15 Gy SBRT to primary tumor, nephrectomy 4 weeks later.

Sequenced material: blood, taken from a patient whose treatment included radiotherapy and nephrectomy. The genes are TRBV9 and TRBJ2-1; 7 nucleotides align to TRBD2. The TCR sequence derives from a man between 60 and 75 years old with renal cell carcinoma. CDR3: CASSGPSGDSYNEQFF. The CDR3 DNA reads as TGTGCCAGCAGCGGGCCTAGCGGTGACTCCTACAATGAGCAGTTCTTC.